The source of this T cell receptor beta chain is a study of blood T cell repertoires in COVID-19 (dated by TCRdb to 2019 to 2021). The study in broad terms: Collaborator samples came from the United States, Italy and Spain and covered acute and convalescent phases of COVID-19. Where HLA class I and class II types were available, the types were taken from metadata supplied by the sample provider, not from assay-based typing. A de-identified subject ID, COVID-19 status, age in years and sex were almost always included in the sample metadata. Subjects who had been exposed to COVID-19, were actively infected with it, or had recovered from it provided the deeply sampled blood TCRbeta repertoires that made up the dataset. The samples were drawn from the first 160 participants of the ongoing ImmuneRACE study and from 1,254 subjects provided by 6 global collaborators. The repertoires were made available in a free public database intended to serve as a resource for research on the immune response to SARS-CoV-2. The material from the prospective study consisted of cDNA or gDNA derived from T cells, B-cell-depleted T cells, or PBMCs.

The CDR3 measures 18 amino acids from cysteine to phenylalanine. Only the CDR3 region is kept as DNA, spanning 54 bases read in frame from base 1. Whole blood was collected in K2EDTA tubes by collaborating institutions according to the institutions' own protocols. For TCRbeta analysis, collaborator samples were shipped as frozen whole blood, as isolated PBMCs, or as DNA extracted from either sample type. TCRbeta CDR3 regions were amplified from genomic DNA using the immunoSEQ Assay, a bias-controlled multiplex PCR. The study's own analysis went as follows. Within the assay, amplification of reference gene primers was used to estimate how many nucleated cells each sample contained. Sequence reads were collapsed and filtered to measure the absolute abundance of every unique TCRbeta CDR3 rearrangement. For each sample, productive Simpson clonality was calculated as the square root of Simpson's diversity index over productive rearrangements. TCRdb carries this immuneACCESS record with in-frame sequences only. Its versions omit some clonotypes, under half of them owing to an unresolved V gene in the studies checked, with the rest unexplained. The DNA was the basis for D and trimming; V, J and clone size are from that table. The sample yields 110,000 to 150,000 clones; roughly 86% were counted once. The top ten hold under 6% of the sample.

Broader findings and caveats from the paper: The amount of clinical and demographic metadata varied by source and participant and was provided uncurated.

Comment on this clone: It has no known antigen specificity. Per-base qualities were not stored, and no clone one base away is much larger.

The rearrangement combines TRBV12-2 with TRBJ2-2; the table's D call, TRBD1, has no DNA check behind it. TRBV12-2 is designated a pseudogene. The receptor comes from a human donor in a cohort sampled during active COVID-19. The specimen was peripheral blood. The encoded CDR3 is CASRLERGTGAHDGELFF. The DNA reads TGTGCAAGTCGCTTAGAAAGGGGGACAGGGGCCCACGACGGGGAGCTGTTTTTT.